This T cell receptor delta chain derives from a study of gamma-delta T cells after stem cell transplantation. TCRdb re-identified clones in the RT-PCR reads via CATT. The sample comprises around 13,000 delta-chain clones, roughly 34% of which are singletons, and around 4% rests with the top ten. This CDR3 contains 19 residues. The V segment lost 0 bases and the J segment 0 bases; nucleotides outside the gene matches: 6. Germline V lookup: CDR1 GEAIGNYY, CDR2 EKD. The rearrangement uses TRDV2 and TRDJ3; 8 bases align to TRDD3. This sequence originates from a human donor. It is not recorded whose cells these are; they may come from a transplant donor. Sequences were obtained from gamma-delta T cells. The DNA of the CDR3 is TGTGCCTGTGACACCGCTGGGGGACACGGCTCCTGGGACACCCGACAGATGTTTTTC. Translated: CACDTAGGHGSWDTRQMFF.